This T cell receptor (beta chain) was recovered during a study of blood T cell repertoires in COVID-19. Study as a whole: The cDNA or gDNA used as material had been derived from T cells, B-cell-depleted T cells, or PBMCs.

The germline V gene encodes CDR1 MDHEN and CDR2 SYDVKM. V was pared by 7 bases and J by 4 bases, with 6 bases of the junction left unmatched. The CDR3 has 14 residues. Per the authors' pipeline: Reference gene primer amplification in the assay estimated nucleated cell counts. The protocol was immunoSEQ multiplex PCR, while the TCRdb copy is restricted to in-frame clones and leaves out a portion. V and J calls and clone size come straight from that table; D and trimming were deduced from the DNA. The data contain some 70,000 clones, about nine tenths of them seen just once; the ten biggest clones take up approximately 14%.

The gene calls are TRBV28 and TRBJ1-4; TRBD1 matches 7 bases. Sequences were obtained from peripheral blood. The TCR originated in a human donor with active COVID-19. The donor label of this sample is uncertain. CDR3 sequence reads: CASKRQGSNEKLFF. CDR3 in DNA: TGTGCCAGCAAACGACAGGGTAGTAATGAAAAACTGTTTTTT.